This is a list of T cell receptor beta chains from one sample in a study of blood T cells in healthy people across ages. MiXCR, run by TCRdb on the 5' RACE reads, gives a single entry per CDR3 protein. The sample includes about 500,000 distinct CDR3 sequences, 24% of them seen just once. These data are also associated with another study on T cells of mothers and their children.

The sample comprised blood. The receptors stem from a boy between 10 and 17 years old in good health. Both conserved end residues are part of each CDR3. The D gene is left open where the match is weak. Expanded clones get a size class; other rows say once, few or many, or leave the size out.

cdr3_aa,cdr3_nt,v_call,clone_size,d_call,j_call
CASSGTADRGYYEQYF,TGTGCCAGCTCCGGGACTGCGGACAGGGGGTATTACGAGCAGTACTTC,TRBV27,many,TRBD1,TRBJ2-7
CASSLRVWSDNEQFF,TGTGCCAGCAGCTTAAGGGTGTGGAGTGACAATGAGCAGTTCTTC,TRBV7-2,NA,NA,TRBJ2-1
CASGLGGLVETQYF,TGTGCCAGCGGCTTAGGGGGACTAGTCGAGACCCAGTACTTC,TRBV27,few,TRBD2,TRBJ2-5
CSARAGLVIETQYF,TGCAGTGCTAGAGCTGGCCTAGTGATAGAGACCCAGTACTTC,TRBV20-1,few,NA,TRBJ2-5
CASSFRGAPSNEQFF,TGTGCCAGCAGTTTCCGGGGGGCGCCCAGCAATGAGCAGTTCTTC,TRBV12-3/TRBV12-4,few,NA,TRBJ2-1
CASRNHRDRKETQYF,TGTGCCAGCAGAAATCATCGGGACAGAAAAGAGACCCAGTACTTC,TRBV11-2,many,TRBD1,TRBJ2-5
CASSLGILGDYEQYF,TGTGCCAGCAGCCTGGGTATACTAGGAGACTACGAGCAGTACTTC,TRBV5-6,NA,NA,TRBJ2-7
CATSDLMNEQYF,TGTGCCACCAGTGATTTGATGAATGAGCAGTACTTC,TRBV24-1,NA,NA,TRBJ2-7
CASSLKAGGYTF,TGTGCCAGCAGCCTTAAGGCGGGAGGCTACACCTTC,TRBV3-1,NA,NA,TRBJ1-2
CAAAHNEQFF,TGTGCCGCCGCCCACAATGAGCAGTTCTTC,TRBV28,NA,NA,TRBJ2-1
CASVLEGQGGSPLHF,TGTGCCAGCGTCTTAGAGGGACAGGGTGGGTCACCCCTCCACTTT,TRBV7-2,once,TRBD1,TRBJ1-6
CSGTTRGETQYF,TGCAGTGGAACGACTAGGGGAGAGACCCAGTACTTC,TRBV20-1,NA,NA,TRBJ2-5
CSVEYWGSSDTQYF,TGCAGCGTTGAATACTGGGGCTCTTCAGATACGCAGTATTTT,TRBV29-1,NA,NA,TRBJ2-3
CASSHDRIRPGKQYF,TGTGCCAGCAGCCACGACAGGATACGACCCGGGAAGCAGTACTTC,TRBV7-2,NA,NA,TRBJ2-7
CASSRTGNDEQYF,TGCGCCAGCAGCCGGACAGGGAACGACGAGCAGTACTTC,TRBV4-3,few,TRBD1,TRBJ2-7
CASSSTGGYEQYF,TGTGCCAGCAGCTCGACAGGGGGCTACGAGCAGTACTTC,TRBV12-3/TRBV12-4,few,TRBD1,TRBJ2-7
CASNGRDTEAFF,TGTGCCAGCAACGGCAGGGACACTGAAGCTTTCTTT,TRBV28,NA,NA,TRBJ1-1
CASSLNGAGGWNEQFF,TGTGCCAGCAGCTTAAATGGGGCAGGGGGCTGGAATGAGCAGTTCTTC,TRBV7-3,few,TRBD1,TRBJ2-1
CASSAPPGQGGYGYTF,TGTGCCAGCAGTGCCCCTCCGGGACAGGGTGGCTATGGCTACACCTTC,TRBV6-2/TRBV6-3,many,TRBD1,TRBJ1-2
CASSTPSSYGEQYF,TGTGCCAGCAGCACCCCCTCTAGTTACGGCGAGCAGTACTTC,TRBV7-2,NA,NA,TRBJ2-7
CASSLGTLAGYEQYF,TGTGCCAGCAGCTTAGGAACCCTAGCGGGCTACGAGCAGTACTTC,TRBV7-2,NA,TRBD2,TRBJ2-7
CASSRSIAGDLGNEQFF,TGCGCCAGCAGCCGATCGATAGCGGGAGACCTAGGCAATGAGCAGTTCTTC,TRBV3-1,NA,TRBD2,TRBJ2-1
CASSISNRELFF,TGTGCCAGTAGTATAAGTAACCGGGAGCTGTTTTTT,TRBV19,NA,NA,TRBJ2-2
CALNRDNLNTEAFF,TGTGCCTTAAACCGGGACAACTTGAACACTGAAGCTTTCTTT,TRBV30,few,NA,TRBJ1-1
CATSRRTGHHEQFF,TGTGCCACCAGTCGACGGACAGGGCATCATGAGCAGTTCTTC,TRBV24-1,few,TRBD1,TRBJ2-1
CASSWGAREQFF,TGTGCCAGCAGCTGGGGGGCTAGGGAGCAGTTCTTC,TRBV7-2,NA,NA,TRBJ2-1
CASSPLSLGDQPQHF,TGTGCCAGCAGCCCCCTTAGTTTGGGAGATCAGCCCCAGCATTTT,TRBV7-2,NA,NA,TRBJ1-5
CASRGQEGVNYGYTF,TGTGCCAGCAGGGGACAGGAGGGAGTGAACTATGGCTACACCTTC,TRBV7-9,NA,TRBD1,TRBJ1-2
CASSPTGYVITDIFYNEQFF,TGCGCCAGCAGCCCGACGGGGTACGTTATCACGGATATTTTTTACAATGAGCAGTTCTTC,TRBV4-3,few,NA,TRBJ2-1
CASSVGSGGEQYF,TGTGCCAGCAGCGTAGGTTCTGGGGGAGAGCAGTACTTC,TRBV9,few,NA,TRBJ2-5
CASSQHLQGSGYTF,TGCGCCAGCAGCCAACACCTACAGGGTTCTGGCTACACCTTC,TRBV4-3,few,NA,TRBJ1-2
CASSSYPDRVDIQYF,TGTGCCAGCAGCTCATATCCAGACAGGGTAGACATTCAGTACTTC,TRBV5-5,NA,TRBD1,TRBJ2-4
CSARVGASGRITQYF,TGCAGTGCTAGAGTTGGAGCTAGCGGGAGGATTACGCAGTATTTT,TRBV20-1,few,TRBD2,TRBJ2-3
CSVERSDALNTEAFF,TGCAGCGTTGAGCGGTCGGACGCGTTGAACACTGAAGCTTTCTTT,TRBV29-1,many,NA,TRBJ1-1
CASSQRDEQFF,TGTGCCAGCAGTCAAAGGGATGAGCAGTTCTTC,TRBV7-2,few,NA,TRBJ2-1
CASSQVPPQGETQYF,TGTGCCAGCAGCCAAGTTCCCCCTCAGGGGGAGACCCAGTACTTC,TRBV3-1,once,NA,TRBJ2-5
CSAQSTLTGSDTQYF,TGCAGTGCCCAATCTACTCTTACAGGGTCAGATACGCAGTATTTT,TRBV20-1,NA,NA,TRBJ2-3
CASSQEGGQGTSTDTQYF,TGCGCCAGCAGCCAAGAAGGGGGACAGGGGACCAGCACAGATACGCAGTATTTT,TRBV4-3,NA,TRBD1,TRBJ2-3
CASSQVAGRRAEQYF,TGTGCCAGCAGCCAAGTCGCGGGGAGAAGGGCCGAGCAGTACTTC,TRBV3-1,NA,NA,TRBJ2-7
CASSYGQGAVIQETQYF,TGTGCCAGCAGTTACGGACAGGGGGCCGTAATCCAAGAGACCCAGTACTTC,TRBV6-5,few,TRBD1,TRBJ2-5
CASSVTGQVYNEQFF,TGTGCCAGTAGTGTCACGGGACAGGTATATAATGAGCAGTTCTTC,TRBV19,NA,TRBD1,TRBJ2-1
CASSQDGDTIYF,TGCGCCAGCAGCCAAGATGGAGACACCATATATTTT,TRBV4-3,NA,NA,TRBJ1-3
CASSFQGAKTQYF,TGTGCCAGCAGTTTCCAGGGGGCGAAGACCCAGTACTTC,TRBV6-5,many,TRBD1,TRBJ2-5
CASSYSISFMFYEQYF,TGTGCCAGCAGTTACTCGATATCCTTTATGTTCTACGAGCAGTACTTC,TRBV6-2/TRBV6-3,many,NA,TRBJ2-7
CASSPSQGYEQYF,TGCGCCAGCAGCCCCTCCCAGGGCTACGAGCAGTACTTC,TRBV4-3,NA,NA,TRBJ2-7